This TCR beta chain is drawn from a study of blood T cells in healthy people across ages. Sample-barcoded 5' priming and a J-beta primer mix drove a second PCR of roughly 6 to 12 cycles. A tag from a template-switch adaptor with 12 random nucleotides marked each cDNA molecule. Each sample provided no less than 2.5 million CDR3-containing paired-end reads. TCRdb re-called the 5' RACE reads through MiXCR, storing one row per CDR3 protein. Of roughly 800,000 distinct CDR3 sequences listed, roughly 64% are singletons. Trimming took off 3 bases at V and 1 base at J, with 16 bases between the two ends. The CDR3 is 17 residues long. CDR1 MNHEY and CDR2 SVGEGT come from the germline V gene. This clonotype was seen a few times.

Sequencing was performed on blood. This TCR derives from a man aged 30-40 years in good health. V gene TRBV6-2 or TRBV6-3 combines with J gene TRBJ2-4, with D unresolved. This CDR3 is CASSYEVAASAKNIQYF. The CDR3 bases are TGTGCCAGCAGTTATGAGGTCGCAGCCTCGGCCAAAAACATTCAGTACTTC.